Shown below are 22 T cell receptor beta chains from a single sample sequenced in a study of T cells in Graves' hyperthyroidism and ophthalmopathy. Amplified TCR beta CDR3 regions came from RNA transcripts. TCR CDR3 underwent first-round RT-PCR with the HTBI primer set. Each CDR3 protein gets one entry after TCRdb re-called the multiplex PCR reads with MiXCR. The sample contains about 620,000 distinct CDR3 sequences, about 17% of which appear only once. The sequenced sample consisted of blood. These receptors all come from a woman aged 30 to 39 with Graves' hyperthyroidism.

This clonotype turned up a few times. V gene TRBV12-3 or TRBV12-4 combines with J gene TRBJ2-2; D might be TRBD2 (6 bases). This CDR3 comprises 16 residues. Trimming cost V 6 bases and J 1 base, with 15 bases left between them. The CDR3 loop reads CASRRASSGNTGELFF. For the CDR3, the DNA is TGTGCCAGCAGGCGAGCGAGTAGCGGGAACACCGGGGAGCTGTTTTTT.

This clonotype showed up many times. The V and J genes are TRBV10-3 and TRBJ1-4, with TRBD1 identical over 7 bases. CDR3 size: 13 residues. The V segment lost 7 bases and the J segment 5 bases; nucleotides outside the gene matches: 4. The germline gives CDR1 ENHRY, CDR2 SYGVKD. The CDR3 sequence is CAIKGAQNEKLFF. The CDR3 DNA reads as TGTGCCATCAAGGGGGCCCAGAATGAAAAACTGTTTTTT.

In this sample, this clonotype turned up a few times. The CDR3 spells CASSWDREIYGYTF. CDR3 sequence (DNA): TGTGCCAGCAGTTGGGACAGGGAGATCTATGGCTACACCTTC. V usage is TRBV28 and J usage is TRBJ1-2; TRBD1 agrees at 9 bases. The CDR3 is made up of 14 amino acids. The V gene end was trimmed by 4 bases and the J gene end by 4 bases; junction bases not matched to a gene: 4. The V gene's germline CDR1 is MDHEN and CDR2 SYDVKM.

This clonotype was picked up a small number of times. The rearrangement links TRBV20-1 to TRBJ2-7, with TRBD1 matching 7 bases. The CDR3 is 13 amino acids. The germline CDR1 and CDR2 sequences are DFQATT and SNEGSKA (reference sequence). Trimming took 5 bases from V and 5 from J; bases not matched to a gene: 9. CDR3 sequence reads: CSASQGRLDEQYF. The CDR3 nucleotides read TGCAGTGCTTCACAGGGGCGCCTCGACGAGCAGTACTTC.

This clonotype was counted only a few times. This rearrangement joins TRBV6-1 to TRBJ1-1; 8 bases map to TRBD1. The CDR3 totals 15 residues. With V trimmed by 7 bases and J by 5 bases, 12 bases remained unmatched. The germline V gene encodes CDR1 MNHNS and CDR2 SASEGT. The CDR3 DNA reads TGTGCCAGCACGCCCACAGGGGGGTTCAGGACTGAAGCTTTCTTT. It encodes CASTPTGGFRTEAFF.

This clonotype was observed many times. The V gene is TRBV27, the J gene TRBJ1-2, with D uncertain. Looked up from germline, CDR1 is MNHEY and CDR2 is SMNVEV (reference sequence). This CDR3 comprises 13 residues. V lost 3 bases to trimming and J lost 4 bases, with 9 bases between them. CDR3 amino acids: CASSLSTGYGYTF. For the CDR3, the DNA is TGTGCCAGCAGTTTGTCGACTGGCTATGGCTACACCTTC.

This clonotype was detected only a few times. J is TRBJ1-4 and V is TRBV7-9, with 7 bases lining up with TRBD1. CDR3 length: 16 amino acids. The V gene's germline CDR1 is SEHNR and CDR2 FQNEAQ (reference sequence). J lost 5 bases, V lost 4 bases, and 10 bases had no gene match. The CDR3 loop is CASSSQGQTRNEKLFF. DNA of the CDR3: TGTGCCAGCAGCTCGCAGGGACAGACGAGAAATGAAAAACTGTTTTTT.

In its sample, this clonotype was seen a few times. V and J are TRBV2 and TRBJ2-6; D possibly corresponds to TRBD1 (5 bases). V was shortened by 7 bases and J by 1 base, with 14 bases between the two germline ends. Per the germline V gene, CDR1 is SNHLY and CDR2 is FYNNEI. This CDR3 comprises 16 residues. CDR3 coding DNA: TGTGCCAGCACCCCCAACCGACAGTCTGGGGCCAACGTCCTGACTTTC. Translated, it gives CASTPNRQSGANVLTF.

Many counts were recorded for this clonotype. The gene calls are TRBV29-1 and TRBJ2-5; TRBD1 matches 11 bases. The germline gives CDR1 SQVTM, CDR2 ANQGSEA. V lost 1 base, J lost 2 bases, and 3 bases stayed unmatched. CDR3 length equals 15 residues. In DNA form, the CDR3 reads TGCAGCGTTGAAGGGACAGGGGGCTGGCAAGAGACCCAGTACTTC. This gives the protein CSVEGTGGWQETQYF.

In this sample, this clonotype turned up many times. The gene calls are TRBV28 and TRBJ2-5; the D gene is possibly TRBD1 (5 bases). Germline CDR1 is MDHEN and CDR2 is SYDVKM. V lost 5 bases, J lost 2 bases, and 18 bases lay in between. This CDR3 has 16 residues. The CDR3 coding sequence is TGTGCCAGCAGTCCCTCCGTCGGCAGGGCGCAAGAGACCCAGTACTTC. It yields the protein CASSPSVGRAQETQYF.

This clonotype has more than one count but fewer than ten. The CDR3 DNA reads as TGCGCCAGCAGCTTGCTCGGGACAGTTCAGAACACCGGGGAGCTGTTTTTT. Protein: CASSLLGTVQNTGELFF. The V gene is TRBV5-1, the J gene TRBJ2-2; 7 bases align to TRBD1. The germline CDR1 and CDR2 sequences are SGHRS and YFSETQ. The length of the CDR3 is 17 residues. Trimming removed 1 base from V and 1 base from J; junction bases left unmatched: 7.

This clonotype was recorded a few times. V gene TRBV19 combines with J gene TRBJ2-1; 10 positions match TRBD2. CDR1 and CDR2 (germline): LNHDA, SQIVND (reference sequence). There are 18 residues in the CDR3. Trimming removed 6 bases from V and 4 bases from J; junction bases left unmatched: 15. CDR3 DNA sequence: TGTGCCAGTAGCGTCCTAGCGGGAGTTTCCGGGGGTTACAATGAGCAGTTCTTC. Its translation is CASSVLAGVSGGYNEQFF.

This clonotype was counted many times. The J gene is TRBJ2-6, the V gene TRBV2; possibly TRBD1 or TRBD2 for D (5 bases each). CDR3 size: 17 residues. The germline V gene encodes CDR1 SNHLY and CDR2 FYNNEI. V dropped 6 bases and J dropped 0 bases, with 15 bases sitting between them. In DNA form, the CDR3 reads TGTGCCAGCAGAGACCCCGGGACCCCCTCTGGGGCCAACGTCCTGACTTTC. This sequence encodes CASRDPGTPSGANVLTF. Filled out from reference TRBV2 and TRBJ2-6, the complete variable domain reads EPEVTQTPSHQVTQMGQEVILRCVPISNHLYFYWYRQILGQKVEFLVSFYNNEISEKSEIFDDQFSVERPDGSNFTLKIRSTKLEDSAMYFCASRDPGTPSGANVLTFGAGSRLTVL.

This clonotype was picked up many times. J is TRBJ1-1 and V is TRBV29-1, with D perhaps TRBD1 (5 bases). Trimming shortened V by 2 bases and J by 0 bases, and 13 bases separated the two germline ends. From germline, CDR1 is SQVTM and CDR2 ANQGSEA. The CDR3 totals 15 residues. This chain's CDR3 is CSVERQMTMNTEAFF. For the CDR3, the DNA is TGCAGCGTTGAAAGACAGATGACGATGAACACTGAAGCTTTCTTT.

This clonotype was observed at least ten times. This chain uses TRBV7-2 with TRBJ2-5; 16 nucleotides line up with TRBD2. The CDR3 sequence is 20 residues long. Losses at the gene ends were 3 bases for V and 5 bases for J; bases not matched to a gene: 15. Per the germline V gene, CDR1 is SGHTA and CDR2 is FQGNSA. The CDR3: CASSFVRPGLAGGPGETQYF. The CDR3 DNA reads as TGTGCCAGCAGCTTTGTCAGGCCGGGACTAGCGGGAGGGCCTGGGGAGACCCAGTACTTC.

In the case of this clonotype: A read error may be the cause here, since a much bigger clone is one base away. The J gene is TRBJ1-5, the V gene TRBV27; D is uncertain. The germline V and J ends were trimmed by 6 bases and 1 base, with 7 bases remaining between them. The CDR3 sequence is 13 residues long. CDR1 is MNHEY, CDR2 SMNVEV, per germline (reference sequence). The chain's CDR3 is CASRPMSNQPQHF. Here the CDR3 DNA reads TGTGCCAGCAGACCCATGAGCAATCAGCCCCAGCATTTT.

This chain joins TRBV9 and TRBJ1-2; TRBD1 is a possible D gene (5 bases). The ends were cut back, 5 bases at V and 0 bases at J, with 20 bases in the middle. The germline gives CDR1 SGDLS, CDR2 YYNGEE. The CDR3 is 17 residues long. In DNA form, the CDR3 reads TGTGCCAGCAGTCCCGGGGCGATTTGGGTTGCTAACTATGGCTACACCTTC. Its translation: CASSPGAIWVANYGYTF.

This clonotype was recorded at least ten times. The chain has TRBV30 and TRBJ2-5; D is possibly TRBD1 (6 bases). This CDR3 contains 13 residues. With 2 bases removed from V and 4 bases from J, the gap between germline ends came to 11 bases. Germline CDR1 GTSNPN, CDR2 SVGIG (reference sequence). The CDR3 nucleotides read TGTGCCTGGAGTTACATAGGGGGAGAGACCCAGTACTTC. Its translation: CAWSYIGGETQYF.

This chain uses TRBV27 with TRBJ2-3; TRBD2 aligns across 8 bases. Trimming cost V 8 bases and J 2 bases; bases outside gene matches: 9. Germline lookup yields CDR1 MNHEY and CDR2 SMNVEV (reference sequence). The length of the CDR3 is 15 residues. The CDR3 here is CASGTSRAATDTQYF. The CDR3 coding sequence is TGTGCCAGCGGGACTAGTAGGGCGGCCACAGATACGCAGTATTTT.

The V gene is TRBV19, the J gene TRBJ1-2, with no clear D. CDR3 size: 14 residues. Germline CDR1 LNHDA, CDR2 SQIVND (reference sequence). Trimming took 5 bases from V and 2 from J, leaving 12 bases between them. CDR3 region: CASSYSGANYGYTF. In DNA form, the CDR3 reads TGTGCCAGTAGTTACTCGGGAGCAAACTATGGCTACACCTTC.

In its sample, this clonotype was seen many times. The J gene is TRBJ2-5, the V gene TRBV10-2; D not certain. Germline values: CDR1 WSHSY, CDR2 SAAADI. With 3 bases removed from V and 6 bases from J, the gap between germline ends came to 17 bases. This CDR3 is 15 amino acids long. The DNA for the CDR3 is TGCGCCAGCAGTGACGGGCCCTCCCCAATTAAGACCCAGTACTTC. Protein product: CASSDGPSPIKTQYF.

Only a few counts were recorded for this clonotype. The CDR3 DNA reads TGCAGTGCTAGGGACGTTTCGGAGTACTTC. Its protein is CSARDVSEYF. The V call is TRBV20-1, the J call TRBJ2-5; D is undetermined. In germline, CDR1 is DFQATT, CDR2 SNEGSKA (reference sequence). V lost 3 bases, J lost 12 bases, and 11 bases lay in between. There are 10 residues in the CDR3.